Below are 14 T cell receptor beta chains sequenced from a single sample in a study of spatial heterogeneity in lung cancer. Time point denoted: sample taken at primary tumor resection. Using its own MiXCR run on the 5' RACE reads, TCRdb lists one record per CDR3 protein. The data hold more than 2,000 distinct CDR3 sequences, with more than 8.5% observed a single time. The sequenced sample was normal lung tissue next to the tumor, obtained at surgery. The receptors originated from a female donor with early-stage non-small cell lung cancer.

In its sample, this clonotype is medium-sized (0.01 to 0.1%). The V call is TRBV6-5, the J call TRBJ1-2, with 8 bases that match TRBD1. CDR1 and CDR2 from the germline V gene are MNHEY and SVGAGI. V gave up 0 bases and J gave up 8 bases; unmatched junction bases: 5. The CDR3 totals 14 residues. In nucleotides, the CDR3 is TGTGCCAGCAGTTACTCGCACAGGGGGTCGGGCTACACCTTC. This gives the protein CASSYSHRGSGYTF.

This clonotype was seen more than once but under ten times. The chain joins TRBV6-6 to TRBJ1-1; D is undetermined. The CDR3 covers 13 residues. Germline V CDR1 and CDR2: MNHNY, SVGAGI (reference sequence). V shed 7 bases and J shed 3 bases, with 12 bases lying between them. The DNA for the CDR3 is TGTGCCAGCACCCCGAGGAGGGACACTGAAGCTTTCTTT. Amino acid sequence: CASTPRRDTEAFF.

In its sample, this clonotype ranks as medium-sized (0.01 to 0.1%). The rearrangement uses TRBV13 and TRBJ2-5, with a tentative D call TRBD2 (5 bases). In germline, CDR1 is PRHDT, CDR2 FYEKMQ (reference sequence). There are 15 residues in the CDR3. V was shortened by 5 bases and J by 5 bases, with 18 bases between the two germline ends. In nucleotides, the CDR3 is TGTGCCAGCAGCATTCGACAAGGGAGAGGGGAGACCCAGTACTTC. It translates to CASSIRQGRGETQYF.

By its share, this clonotype is medium-sized (0.01 to 0.1%). The chain uses TRBV19 and TRBJ1-1; 7 bases fit TRBD1. CDR1 and CDR2 from the germline V gene are LNHDA and SQIVND (reference sequence). The trim removed 9 bases at V and 0 bases at J, leaving 16 bases unmatched. This CDR3 is 17 amino acids long. The DNA of the CDR3 is TGTGCCAGCGAAACCGACAGGGCCCTCTTTTTGAACACTGAAGCTTTCTTT. Its translation is CASETDRALFLNTEAFF.

This clonotype rates as large. This chain links TRBV5-6 with TRBJ1-1, with 8 bases aligning to TRBD1. This CDR3 has 13 amino acids. Losses at the gene ends were 5 bases for V and 7 bases for J; bases not matched to a gene: 7. CDR1 is SGHDT and CDR2 is YYEEEE in the germline V gene. The CDR3 coding sequence is TGTGCCAGCAGTCAGGGGGCGCAGGTTGAAGCTTTCTTT. This translates into CASSQGAQVEAFF. Looking up the rest from reference TRBV5-6 and TRBJ1-1 gives the full variable domain: DAGVTQSPTHLIKTRGQQVTLRCSPKSGHDTVSWYQQALGQGPQFIFQYYEEEERQRGNFPDRFSGHQFPNYSSELNVNALLLGDSALYLCASSQGAQVEAFFGQGTRLTVV.

By sample fraction, this clonotype is large. The chain carries TRBV11-3 and TRBJ2-7; the D is unclear. The ends were cut back, 0 bases at V and 3 bases at J, with 9 bases in the middle. The CDR3 loop spans 14 amino acids. Germline assignment: CDR1 SGHNT and CDR2 YENEEA. Here the CDR3 reads CASSLDRMNYEQYF. The CDR3 region has the DNA TGTGCCAGCAGCTTAGATCGCATGAACTACGAGCAGTACTTC.

This clonotype was counted a few times. V usage is TRBV28 and J usage is TRBJ2-3; D unclear. This CDR3 has 14 amino acids. With 2 bases removed from V and 0 bases from J, the gap between germline ends came to 6 bases. Germline V gene sequence: CDR1 MDHEN, CDR2 SYDVKM. The CDR3, as DNA: TGTGCCAGCAGTTTACTAGAAAGCACAGATACGCAGTATTTT. This encodes CASSLLESTDTQYF.

Within the sample, this clonotype is medium-sized (0.01 to 0.1%). The chain recombines TRBV4-2 with TRBJ2-3; 12 bases line up with TRBD2. Germline V gene data show CDR1 as LGHNA and CDR2 as YNFKEQ. Trimming cost V 0 bases and J 2 bases; bases outside gene matches: 9. This CDR3 has 19 amino acids. The CDR3 reads CASSQEAPSGGANTDTQYF. The CDR3 region has the DNA TGTGCCAGCAGCCAAGAGGCTCCTAGCGGGGGGGCCAACACAGATACGCAGTATTTT.

V gene TRBV5-4 combines with J gene TRBJ2-5; D is unresolved. The germline V gene encodes CDR1 SGHNT and CDR2 YYREEE (reference sequence). This CDR3 is built from 14 residues. Trimming cost V 1 base and J 9 bases, with 16 bases left between them. DNA of the CDR3: TGTGCCAGCAGCTTGACCCCCTCCCGGGCGGCCCAGTACTTC. Amino acid sequence: CASSLTPSRAAQYF.

The rearrangement links TRBV4-1 to TRBJ2-7; tentative D call: TRBD1 (5 bases). Germline CDR1 and CDR2: MGHRA and YSYEKL. The ends were cut back, 2 bases at V and 4 bases at J, with 15 bases in the middle. The CDR3 is 15 amino acids. The CDR3 DNA is TGCGCCAGCAGCCAACTCGCCAGGGCGGATTACGAGCAGTACTTC. Translated: CASSQLARADYEQYF.

Within the sample, this clonotype is medium-sized. Here the CDR3 DNA reads TGTGCCAGCAGCTCCCGACTAGCGGGGGGGAATGAGCAGTTCTTC. Translated, it gives CASSSRLAGGNEQFF. The chain recombines TRBV11-2 with TRBJ2-1, with 14 bases matching TRBD2. Germline values: CDR1 SGHAT, CDR2 FQNNGV. CDR3 length equals 15 residues. J gave up 7 bases and V 4 bases, and 3 bases lay outside the gene matches.

By frequency in the sample, this clonotype is medium-sized. This chain joins TRBV28 and TRBJ1-2; TRBD1 is a possible D gene (5 bases). This CDR3 region has 12 residues. Trimming removed 7 bases at V and 4 bases at J, with 10 bases between. Germline values: CDR1 MDHEN, CDR2 SYDVKM. The CDR3 coding sequence is TGTGCCAGCAATCCCGGGGGCTATGGCTACACCTTC. Its protein product is CASNPGGYGYTF.

Within the sample, this clonotype is medium-sized. The CDR3 coding sequence is TGCGCCAGCTGGATCGGACAGTTCCAAGAGACCCAGTACTTC. Translated: CASWIGQFQETQYF. This chain connects TRBV5-1 to TRBJ2-5; weak D call: TRBD1 (6 bases). The V gene lost 7 bases and the J gene lost 1 base, with 14 bases spanning the gap. This CDR3 spans 14 amino acids. Germline V gives CDR1 SGHRS, CDR2 YFSETQ.

V is TRBV28 and J is TRBJ1-2, with 9 bases fitting TRBD1. The V gene's germline CDR1 is MDHEN and CDR2 SYDVKM. This CDR3 comprises 16 residues. J was trimmed by 4 bases and V by 10 bases; bases with no gene match: 16. The chain's CDR3 is CATQSGGTGKSYGYTF. The CDR3 DNA is TGTGCCACTCAGTCAGGCGGGACAGGGAAAAGCTATGGCTACACCTTC.